This TCR beta chain was sequenced during a study of graft-versus-host responses after intestinal transplantation. About the research overall: Anti-thymocyte globulin induction was given to all recipients, followed by tacrolimus and steroids for roughly 3 years. The study's findings and limits: Present in recipient marrow, GvH clones included some that appeared first in ileum or blood.

A remark on this clone: Its specificity is unknown.

The repertoire was sequenced with immunoSEQ multiplex PCR; TCRdb's copy has only in-frame clones and lacks some. The sample shows about 54,000 clones, 75% to 95% of them seen only once. This CDR3 has 13 residues. Trimming stripped 4 bases from V and 6 bases from J, with 11 bases between. Germline V gene data show CDR1 as MGHRA and CDR2 as YSYEKL. The chain uses TRBV4-1 and TRBJ2-3; a weak D match, TRBD2 (6 bases). This sample comprised PBMCs, obtained roughly 680 days after intestinal transplant. This clonotype was sampled from a human patient who received an intestinal transplant, so some T cells may come from the graft donor. This CDR3 reads CASSPSGTDTQYF. The CDR3 bases are TGCGCCAGCAGCCCCTCCGGGACTGATACGCAGTATTTT.